The clone carrying this T cell receptor beta chain was counted between two and nine times. Its antigen is not identified. Donors were ostensibly healthy at sampling, although undocumented immune exposures were probable. This sample was included in a study of cytomegalovirus exposure and HLA in healthy donors. Study conclusions and caveats: Some V segments, including TRBV6-2 and TRBV6-3, were excluded as indistinguishable. In a later analysis, several top co-occurrence clusters appeared linked to parvovirus B19, influenza, CMV and Epstein-Barr virus.

Germline values: CDR1 SGHTA, CDR2 FQGNSA. V was clipped by 8 bases and J by 7 bases, with 17 bases between them. This CDR3 has 14 residues. The PCR ran on 60 Vbeta and 13 Jbeta primers. Per the authors' pipeline: Later analysis identified roughly 84 million unique TCR beta chains, 9 million to 12 million shared. Clones were read by immunoSEQ multiplex PCR, and TCRdb kept only the in-frame ones, dropping some. Clone size and V and J calls were adopted from that table, with D and trimming inferred from the DNA. The table includes 100,000 or so clones, nearly 15% detected once. V gene TRBV7-2 combines with J gene TRBJ1-4, with a tentative D call TRBD1 (6 bases). The origin of this receptor is a female donor in good health and CMV-seronegative. The specimen was PBMCs. CDR3 sequence: CASATRGGREKLFF. The DNA for the CDR3 is TGTGCCAGCGCAACGCGAGGGGGTCGTGAAAAACTGTTTTTT.